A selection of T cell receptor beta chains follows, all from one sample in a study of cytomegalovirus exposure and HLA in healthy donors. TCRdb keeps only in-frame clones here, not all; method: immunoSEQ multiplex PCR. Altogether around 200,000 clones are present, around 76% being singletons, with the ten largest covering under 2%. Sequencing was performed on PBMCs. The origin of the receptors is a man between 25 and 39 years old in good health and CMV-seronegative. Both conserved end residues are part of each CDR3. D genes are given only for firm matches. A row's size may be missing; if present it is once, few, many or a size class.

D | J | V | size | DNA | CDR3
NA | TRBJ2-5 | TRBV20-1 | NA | TGCAGTGCACATCAGGGGGAGACCCAGTACTTC | CSAHQGETQYF
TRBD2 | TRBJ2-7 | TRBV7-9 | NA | TGTGCCAGCAGCTTAGTGGGCGGGGGGTCCGACGAGCAGTACTTC | CASSLVGGGSDEQYF
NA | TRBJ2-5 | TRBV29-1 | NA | TGCAGCGTTGCCCGCCAAGAGACCCAGTACTTC | CSVARQETQYF
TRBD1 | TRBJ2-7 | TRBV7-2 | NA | TGTGCCAGCAGCTTAGTTCGGACAGGTGCCTACGAGCAGTACTTC | CASSLVRTGAYEQYF
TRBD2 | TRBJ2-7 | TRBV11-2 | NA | TGTGCCAGCAGCTCCCCCCTAGTGCTAGCGGCCGCTACCTACGAGCAGTACTTC | CASSSPLVLAAATYEQYF
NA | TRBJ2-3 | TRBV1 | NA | TGCACCAGCAGCGGTCGACTAGCGGAGCTCACAGATACGCAGTATTTT | CTSSGRLAELTDTQYF
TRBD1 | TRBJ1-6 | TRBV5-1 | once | TGCGCCAGCAGCTTGGCCATCACAGGGGGGCTTAGTTCACCCCTCCACTTT | CASSLAITGGLSSPLHF
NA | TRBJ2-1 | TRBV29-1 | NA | TGCAGCGGGCGGACAGTCAGCTCCTACAATGAGCAGTTCTTC | CSGRTVSSYNEQFF
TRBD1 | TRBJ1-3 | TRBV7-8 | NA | TGTGCCAGCAGCTTAGGGACAGGGGTTCCTGGAAACACCATATATTTT | CASSLGTGVPGNTIYF
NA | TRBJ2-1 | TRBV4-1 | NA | TGCGCCAGCAGCCAAGAAGAGGCCGTGGGGCCTAGCTCCTACAATGAGCAGTTCTTC | CASSQEEAVGPSSYNEQFF
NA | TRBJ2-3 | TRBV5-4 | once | TGTGCCAGCAGCCTGGAGCTTCCTAGCACAGATACGCAGTATTTT | CASSLELPSTDTQYF
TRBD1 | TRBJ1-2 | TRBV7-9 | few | TGTGCCAGCAGCTTATCTTTTCGTGTAGGGGGCGGTGGCTACACCTTC | CASSLSFRVGGGGYTF
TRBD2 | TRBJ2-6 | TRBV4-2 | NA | TGTGCCAGCAGCCAAGATGAGATGGGACTAGCGGGATCTGGGGCCAACGTCCTGACTTTC | CASSQDEMGLAGSGANVLTF
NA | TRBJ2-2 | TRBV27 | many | TGTGCCAGCAGTTTCGGTGGCGGGGAGCTGTTTTTT | CASSFGGGELFF
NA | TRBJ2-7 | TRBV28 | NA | TGTGCCAGCAGTCCGCAACGACAGAGCGAGCAGTACTTC | CASSPQRQSEQYF
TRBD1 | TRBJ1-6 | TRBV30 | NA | TGTGCCTGGAGTCCCGGGACCGCAGGGGGGTCACCCCTCCACTTT | CAWSPGTAGGSPLHF
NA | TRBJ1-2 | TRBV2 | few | TGTGCCAGCAGTGATCTTTGGGCCCAAGGCTACACCTTC | CASSDLWAQGYTF